This T cell receptor (beta chain) was identified in a study of blood T cells in healthy people across ages. Whole-study findings and limits: A roughly linear fall in TCR beta diversity per million T cells was seen with increasing age.

Concerning this clonotype itself: What it binds is not known.

With a J-beta primer mix and a sample-barcoded 5' primer, a second PCR ran roughly 6 to 11 cycles. TCRdb independently ran MiXCR on the 5' RACE reads; one entry per CDR3 protein. The repertoire has 750,000 to 1,000,000 distinct CDR3 sequences, about 28% of them found once; the top ten carry roughly 10%. CDR3 length: 13 residues. The germline V gene has CDR1 SQVTM and CDR2 ANQGSEA. Trimming left V 3 bases short and J 6 bases short, with 12 bases between. These data also formed part of another study, on T cells of mothers and their children. That source reports: Barcodes for each sample and 2-4 random nucleotides were added by the M1S primer used in the second PCR. Slightly higher, non-significant overlap characterized related mother-child pairs relative to unrelated pairs.

The specimen was blood. The chain uses TRBV29-1 and TRBJ2-1; D is uncertain. This TCR was sampled from a woman aged 40 to 50 in good health. The CDR3 is CSVENQYLNEQFF. The CDR3 nucleotides are TGCAGCGTTGAGAACCAATACCTCAATGAGCAGTTCTTC.